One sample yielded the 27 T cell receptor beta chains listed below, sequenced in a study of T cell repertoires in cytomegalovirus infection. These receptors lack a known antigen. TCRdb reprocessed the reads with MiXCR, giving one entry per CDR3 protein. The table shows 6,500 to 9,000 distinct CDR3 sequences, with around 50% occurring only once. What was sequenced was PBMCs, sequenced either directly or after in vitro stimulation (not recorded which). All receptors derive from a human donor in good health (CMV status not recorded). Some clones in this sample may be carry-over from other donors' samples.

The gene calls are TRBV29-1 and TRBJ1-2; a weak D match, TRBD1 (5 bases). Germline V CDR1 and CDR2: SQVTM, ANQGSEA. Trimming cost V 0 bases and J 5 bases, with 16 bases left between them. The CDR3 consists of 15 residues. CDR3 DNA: TGCAGCGTTGAAGATACCCAGGGCTGGAGATATGGCTACACCTTC. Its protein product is CSVEDTQGWRYGYTF.

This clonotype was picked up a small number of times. The CDR3 sequence is CASTSMTVGGYTF. The CDR3 DNA follows: TGTGCCAGCACCTCAATGACAGTCGGTGGCTACACCTTC. The chain carries TRBV7-9 and TRBJ1-2, with TRBD1 as a possible D gene (5 bases). CDR1 and CDR2 from the germline V gene are SEHNR and FQNEAQ (reference sequence). This CDR3 comprises 13 residues. V lost 7 bases and J lost 7, with 16 bases in between.

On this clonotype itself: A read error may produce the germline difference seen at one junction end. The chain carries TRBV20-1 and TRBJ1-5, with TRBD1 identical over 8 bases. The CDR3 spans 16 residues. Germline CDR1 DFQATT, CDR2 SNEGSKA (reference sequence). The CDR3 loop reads CSACARGLYSNQPPHF. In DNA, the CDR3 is TGCAGTGCTTGTGCCAGGGGGCTTTATAGCAATCAGCCCCCGCATTTT.

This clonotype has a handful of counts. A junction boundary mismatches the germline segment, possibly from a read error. The CDR3 nucleotides read TGTGCCCGCAGACTCAGGGTTGCCAAACAGGGCACTGAAGCTTTCTTT. Residues: CARRLRVAKQGTEAFF. The chain combines TRBV12-3 or TRBV12-4 with TRBJ1-1; a possible D gene is TRBD1 (6 bases). This CDR3 region has 16 residues.

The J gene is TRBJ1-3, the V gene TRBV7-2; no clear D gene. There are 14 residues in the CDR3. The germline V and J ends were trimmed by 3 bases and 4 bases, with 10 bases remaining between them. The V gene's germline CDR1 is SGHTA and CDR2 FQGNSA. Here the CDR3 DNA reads TGTGCCAGCAGCTTCGAGGGATTAGGAAACACCATATATTTT. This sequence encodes CASSFEGLGNTIYF.

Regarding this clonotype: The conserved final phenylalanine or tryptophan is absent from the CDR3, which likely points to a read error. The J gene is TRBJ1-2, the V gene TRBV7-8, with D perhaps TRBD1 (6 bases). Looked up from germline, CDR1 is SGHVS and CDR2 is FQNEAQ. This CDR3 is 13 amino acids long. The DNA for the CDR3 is TGTGCCAGCGGCTTAGGACAGCGAGATAGCTACACCTGC. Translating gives CASGLGQRDSYTC.

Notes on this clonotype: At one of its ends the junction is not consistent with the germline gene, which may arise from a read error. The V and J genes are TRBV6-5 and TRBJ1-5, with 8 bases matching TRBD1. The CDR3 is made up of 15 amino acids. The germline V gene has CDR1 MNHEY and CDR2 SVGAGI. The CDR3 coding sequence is TGTGCCACAGGCCTCCGACAGGGGACCCATCAGACCCAGCGTTTT. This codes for CATGLRQGTHQTQRF.

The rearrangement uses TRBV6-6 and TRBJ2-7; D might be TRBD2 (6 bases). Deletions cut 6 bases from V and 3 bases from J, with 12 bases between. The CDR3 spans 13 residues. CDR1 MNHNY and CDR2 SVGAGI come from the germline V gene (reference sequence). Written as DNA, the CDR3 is TGTGCCAGCAGGCCCGGGACTTTCTACGAGCAGTACTTC. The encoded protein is CASRPGTFYEQYF.

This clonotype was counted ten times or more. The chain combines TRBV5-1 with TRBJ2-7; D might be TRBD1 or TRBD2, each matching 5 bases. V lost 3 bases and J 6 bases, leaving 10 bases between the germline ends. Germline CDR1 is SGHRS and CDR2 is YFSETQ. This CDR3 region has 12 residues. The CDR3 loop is CASSWAGTEQYF. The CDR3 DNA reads TGCGCCAGCAGCTGGGCCGGGACCGAGCAGTACTTC. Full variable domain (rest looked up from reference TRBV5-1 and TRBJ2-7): KAGVTQTPRYLIKTRGQQVTLSCSPISGHRSVSWYQQTPGQGLQFLFEYFSETQRNKGNFPGRFSGRQFSNSRSEMNVSTLELGDSALYLCASSWAGTEQYFGPGTRLTVT.

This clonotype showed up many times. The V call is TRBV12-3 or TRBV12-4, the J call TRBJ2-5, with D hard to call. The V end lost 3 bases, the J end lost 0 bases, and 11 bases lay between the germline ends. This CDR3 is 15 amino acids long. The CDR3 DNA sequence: TGTGCCAGCAGTTTTCGTCCGGAGAACCAAGAGACCCAGTACTTC. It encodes CASSFRPENQETQYF.

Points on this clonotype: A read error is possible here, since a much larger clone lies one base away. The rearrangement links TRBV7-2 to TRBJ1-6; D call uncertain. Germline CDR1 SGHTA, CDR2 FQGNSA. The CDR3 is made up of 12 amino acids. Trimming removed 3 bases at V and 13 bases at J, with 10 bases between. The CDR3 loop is CASSFWALPLHF. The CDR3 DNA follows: TGTGCCAGCAGCTTTTGGGCTCTCCCCCTCCACTTT.

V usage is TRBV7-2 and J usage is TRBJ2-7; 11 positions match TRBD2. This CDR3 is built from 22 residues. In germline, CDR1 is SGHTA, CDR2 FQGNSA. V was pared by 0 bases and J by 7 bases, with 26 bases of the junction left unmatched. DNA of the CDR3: TGTGCCAGCAGCTTAGCGGGACTAGCGGCATGTGGAACCTACGGCGTCCGCAATGAGCAGTACTTC. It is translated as CASSLAGLAACGTYGVRNEQYF.

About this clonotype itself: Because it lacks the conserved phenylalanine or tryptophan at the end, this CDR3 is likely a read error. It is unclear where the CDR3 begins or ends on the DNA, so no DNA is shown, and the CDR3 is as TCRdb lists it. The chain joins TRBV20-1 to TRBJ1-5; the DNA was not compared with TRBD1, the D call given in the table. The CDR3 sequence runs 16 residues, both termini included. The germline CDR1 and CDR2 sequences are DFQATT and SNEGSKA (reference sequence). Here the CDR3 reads CSAWDRVLYSNQPQPC.

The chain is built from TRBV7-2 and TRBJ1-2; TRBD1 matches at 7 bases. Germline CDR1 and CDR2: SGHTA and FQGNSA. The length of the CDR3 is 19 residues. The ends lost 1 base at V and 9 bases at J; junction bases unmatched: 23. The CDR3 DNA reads TGTGCCAGCAGCTTAGGGGACGTCAATCCGACAGGGTTGGTTAATTGCTACACCTTC. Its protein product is CASSLGDVNPTGLVNCYTF.

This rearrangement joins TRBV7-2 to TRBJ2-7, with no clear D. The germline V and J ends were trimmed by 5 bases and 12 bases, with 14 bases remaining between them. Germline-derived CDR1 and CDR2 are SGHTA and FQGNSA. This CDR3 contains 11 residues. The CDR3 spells CASSVYHETYF. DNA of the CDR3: TGTGCCAGCAGCGTCTACCACGAGACGTACTTC.

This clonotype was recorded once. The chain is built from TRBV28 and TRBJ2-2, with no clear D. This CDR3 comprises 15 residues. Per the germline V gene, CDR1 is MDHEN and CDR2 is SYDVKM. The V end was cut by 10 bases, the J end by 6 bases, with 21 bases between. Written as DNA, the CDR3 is TGTGCCATCGTCACAACGAGACCGGTTGCCGGGGAGCTGTTTTTT. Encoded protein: CAIVTTRPVAGELFF.

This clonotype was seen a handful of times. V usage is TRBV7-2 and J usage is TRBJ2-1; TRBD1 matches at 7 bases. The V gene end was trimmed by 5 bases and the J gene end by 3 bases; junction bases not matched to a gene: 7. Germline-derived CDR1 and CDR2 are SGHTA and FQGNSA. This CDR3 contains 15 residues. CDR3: CASSPQGFGYNEQFF. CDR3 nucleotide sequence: TGTGCCAGCAGCCCACAGGGGTTTGGCTACAATGAGCAGTTCTTC. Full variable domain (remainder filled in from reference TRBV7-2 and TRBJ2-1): GAGVSQSPSNKVTEKGKDVELRCDPISGHTALYWYRQSLGQGLEFLIYFQGNSAPDKSGLPSDRFSAERTGGSVSTLTIQRTQQEDSAVYLCASSPQGFGYNEQFFGPGTRLTVL.

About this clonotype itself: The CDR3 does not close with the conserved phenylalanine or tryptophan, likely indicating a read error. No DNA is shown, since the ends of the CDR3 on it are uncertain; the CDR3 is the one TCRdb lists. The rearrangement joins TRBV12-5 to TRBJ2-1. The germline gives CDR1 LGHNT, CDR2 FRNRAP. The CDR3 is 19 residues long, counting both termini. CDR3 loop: CASGLVSVIVVVPYNEPFL.

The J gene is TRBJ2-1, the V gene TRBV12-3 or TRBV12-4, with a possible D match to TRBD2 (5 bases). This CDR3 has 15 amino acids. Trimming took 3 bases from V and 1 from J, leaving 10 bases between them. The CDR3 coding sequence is TGTGCCAGCAGTTTGCGGCCGGGATCCTACAATGAGCAGTTCTTC. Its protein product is CASSLRPGSYNEQFF.

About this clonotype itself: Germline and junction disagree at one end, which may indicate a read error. CDR3 residues: CATGRRQGTPQPQPF. CDR3 in DNA: TGTGCCACAGGCCGCCGACAGGGGACCCCTCAGCCCCAGCCTTTT. The rearrangement joins TRBV6-5 to TRBJ1-5; 8 nucleotides agree with TRBD1. CDR3 size: 15 residues. Germline CDR1 is MNHEY and CDR2 is SVGAGI.

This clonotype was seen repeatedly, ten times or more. CDR3 nucleotides: TGTGCCAGCAGGCAGGGTTGGGAGAGCAATCAGCCCCAGCATTTT. Translation: CASRQGWESNQPQHF. The chain links TRBV28 to TRBJ1-5; D perhaps matches TRBD1 (5 bases). The CDR3 extends over 15 amino acids. V was clipped by 6 bases and J by 1 base, with 13 bases between them. CDR1 and CDR2 from the germline V gene are MDHEN and SYDVKM.

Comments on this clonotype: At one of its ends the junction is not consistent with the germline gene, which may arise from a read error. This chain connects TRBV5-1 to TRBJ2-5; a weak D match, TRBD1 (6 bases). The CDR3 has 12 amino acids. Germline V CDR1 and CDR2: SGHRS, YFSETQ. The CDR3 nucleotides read TGCTCCAGCCGGCGGTACAGGGAGACCCCGTACTTC. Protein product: CSSRRYRETPYF. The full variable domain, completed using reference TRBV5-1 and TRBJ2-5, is KAGVTQTPRYLIKTRGQQVTLSCSPISGHRSVSWYQQTPGQGLQFLFEYFSETQRNKGNFPGRFSGRQFSNSRSEMNVSTLELGDSALYLCSSRRYRETPYFGPGTRLLVL.

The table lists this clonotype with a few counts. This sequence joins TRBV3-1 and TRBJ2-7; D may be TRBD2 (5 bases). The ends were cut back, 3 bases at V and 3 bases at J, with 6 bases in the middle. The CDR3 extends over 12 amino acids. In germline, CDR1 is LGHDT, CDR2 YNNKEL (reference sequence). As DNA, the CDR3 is TGTGCCAGCAGCCATCGGGGCTACGAGCAGTACTTC. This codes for CASSHRGYEQYF.

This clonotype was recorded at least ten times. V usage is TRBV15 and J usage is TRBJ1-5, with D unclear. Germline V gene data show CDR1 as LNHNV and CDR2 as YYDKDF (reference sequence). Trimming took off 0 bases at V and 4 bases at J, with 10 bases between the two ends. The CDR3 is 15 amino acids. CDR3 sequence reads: CATSRDARENQPQHF. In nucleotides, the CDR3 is TGTGCCACCAGCAGAGATGCCCGGGAGAATCAGCCCCAGCATTTT.

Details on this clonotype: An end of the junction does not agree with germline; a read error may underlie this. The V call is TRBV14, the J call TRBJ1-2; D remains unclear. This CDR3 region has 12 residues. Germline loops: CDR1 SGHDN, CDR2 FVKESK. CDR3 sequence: CARSVRTYGYNF. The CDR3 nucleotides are TGTGCCAGGAGCGTCCGGACCTATGGCTACAACTTC. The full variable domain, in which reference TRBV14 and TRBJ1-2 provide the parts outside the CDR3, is EAGVTQFPSHSVIEKGQTVTLRCDPISGHDNLYWYRRVMGKEIKFLLHFVKESKQDESGMPNNRFLAERTGGTYSTLKVQPAELEDSGVYFCARSVRTYGYNFGSGTRLTVV.

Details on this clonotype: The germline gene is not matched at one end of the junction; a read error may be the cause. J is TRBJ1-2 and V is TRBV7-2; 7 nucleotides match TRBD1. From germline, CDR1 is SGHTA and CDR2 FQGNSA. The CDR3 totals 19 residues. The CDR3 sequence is CASIFGDVNQTGLGSGYPF. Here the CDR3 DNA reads TGTGCCAGCATCTTCGGGGACGTCAATCAGACAGGGTTGGGTAGTGGCTACCCCTTC. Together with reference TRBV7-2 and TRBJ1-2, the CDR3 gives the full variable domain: GAGVSQSPSNKVTEKGKDVELRCDPISGHTALYWYRQSLGQGLEFLIYFQGNSAPDKSGLPSDRFSAERTGGSVSTLTIQRTQQEDSAVYLCASIFGDVNQTGLGSGYPFGSGTRLTVV.

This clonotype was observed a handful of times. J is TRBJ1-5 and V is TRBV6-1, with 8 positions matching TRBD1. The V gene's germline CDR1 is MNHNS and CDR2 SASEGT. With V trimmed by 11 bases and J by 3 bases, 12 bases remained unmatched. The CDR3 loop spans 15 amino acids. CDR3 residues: CAPGVRQGTNQPQHF. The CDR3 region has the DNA TGTGCCCCAGGAGTCCGACAGGGGACCAATCAGCCCCAGCATTTT.